The present T cell receptor beta chain was sequenced within a study of blood T cell repertoires in COVID-19. Turning to this clone: At one of its ends the junction is not consistent with the germline gene, which may arise from a read error.

Data came from immunoSEQ multiplex PCR; TCRdb stores just in-frame clones and leaves some out. The repertoire consists of approximately 31,000 clones, with 80% to 95% occurring once and the leading ten covering around 3.6%. The CDR3 sequence is 17 residues long. Germline V gene lookup returns CDR1 SSHAT and CDR2 FNYEAQ (reference sequence). Source material: peripheral blood. The TCR was taken from a man in his 60s with acute or convalescent COVID-19. The chain recombines TRBV7-7 with TRBJ2-5; 14 positions agree with TRBD2. Here the CDR3 reads CASSLGGTSGSVETQYF. The CDR3 DNA is TGTGCTAGCAGCTTAGGGGGGACTAGCGGGAGTGTGGAGACCCAGTACTTC. Looking up the rest from reference TRBV7-7 and TRBJ2-5 gives the full variable domain: GAGVSQSPRYKVTKRGQDVTLRCDPISSHATLYWYQQALGQGPEFLTYFNYEAQPDKSGLPSDRFSAERPEGSISTLTIQRTEQRDSAMYRCASSLGGTSGSVETQYFGPGTRLLVL.